Presented here are 15 T cell receptor beta chains from one specimen sequenced in a study of spatial heterogeneity in lung cancer. Study-wide points: Expanded alpha and beta TCR counts within tumors tracked tumor mutation counts.

The antigens these receptors bind are not known. Time point denoted: sample taken at primary tumor resection. TCRdb reprocessed the 5' RACE reads with MiXCR, giving one entry per CDR3 protein. The sample shows 20,000 to 25,000 distinct CDR3 sequences, about a sixth of them seen only once. The sequences come from lung tumor tissue, collected at surgery. Every receptor here comes from a female donor with early-stage non-small cell lung cancer.

The chain carries TRBV24-1 and TRBJ2-7; tentative D call: TRBD2 (6 bases). The V end was cut by 2 bases, the J end by 5 bases, with 15 bases between. CDR3 length: 15 amino acids. Germline V gene sequence: CDR1 KGHDR, CDR2 SFDVKD. The CDR3 DNA follows: TGTGCCACCAGTGATTCGGCGGGATTAGTCGACGAGCAGTACTTC. This codes for CATSDSAGLVDEQYF.

This clonotype was observed many times. This sequence joins TRBV30 and TRBJ2-7, with D possibly being TRBD2 (6 bases). The germline V and J ends were trimmed by 2 bases and 3 bases, with 11 bases remaining between them. Germline V gives CDR1 GTSNPN, CDR2 SVGIG (reference sequence). The CDR3 sequence is 13 residues long. CDR3 sequence (DNA): TGTGCCTGGAGTAAAGGAGGGGTCTACGAGCAGTACTTC. It codes for CAWSKGGVYEQYF.

This clonotype came up a few times. This rearrangement joins TRBV10-3 to TRBJ2-7; 9 bases match TRBD1. This CDR3 contains 15 residues. The V gene's germline CDR1 is ENHRY and CDR2 SYGVKD. The trim removed 10 bases at V and 2 bases at J, leaving 12 bases unmatched. The CDR3 region has the DNA TGTGCCACCGAATCCCCGGGACAGGGAGCCTACGAGCAGTACTTC. Its translation: CATESPGQGAYEQYF.

This clonotype was detected ten times or more. A much larger clone lies one base from this, so it may be a read error. CDR3 sequence (DNA): TGTGCCAGCAAACTTGGGGGTACGGATTCACCCCTCTACTTT. It is translated as CASKLGGTDSPLYF. The chain links TRBV5-5 to TRBJ1-6, with D tentatively TRBD1 (5 bases). Germline-derived CDR1 and CDR2 are SGHKS and YYEKEE (reference sequence). There are 14 residues in the CDR3.

Concerning this clonotype itself: Since a much larger clone is just one base distant, this may be a read error. The chain recombines TRBV28 with TRBJ2-3; possible D gene TRBD2, 6 bases. The V and J ends lost 10 bases and 3 bases respectively, with 23 bases between them. Germline V gene data show CDR1 as MDHEN and CDR2 as SYDVKM. The CDR3 covers 16 residues. The CDR3 region is CAIRSGGVGWTDTQYF. The CDR3 region has the DNA TGTGCCATCAGAAGCGGAGGGGTGGGGTGGACAGATACGCAGTATTTT.

This clonotype qualifies as medium-sized. The V and J genes are TRBV4-1 and TRBJ2-5; the D is unclear. In germline, CDR1 is MGHRA, CDR2 YSYEKL. There are 15 residues in the CDR3. V gave up 4 bases and J gave up 4 bases, with 16 bases separating them. The CDR3 protein is CASSRVMDGPETQYF. In DNA form, the CDR3 reads TGCGCCAGCAGCCGCGTGATGGACGGACCAGAGACCCAGTACTTC.

V is TRBV5-1 and J is TRBJ2-7; 8 positions agree with TRBD1. The CDR3 sequence is 14 residues long. V dropped 4 bases and J dropped 2; count of bases not matched to a gene: 5. Germline V gene lookup returns CDR1 SGHRS and CDR2 YFSETQ. DNA of the CDR3: TGCGCCAGCAGCCATCAGGGGGCCGCCTACGAGCAGTACTTC. Amino acids: CASSHQGAAYEQYF.

This clonotype was observed many times. The chain uses TRBV27 and TRBJ2-5, with 15 bases lining up with TRBD2. Germline V lookup: CDR1 MNHEY, CDR2 SMNVEV (reference sequence). This CDR3 is 16 amino acids long. V lost 3 bases to trimming and J lost 5 bases; unmatched junction nucleotides: 4. The CDR3 sequence is CASSLGTSGRLETQYF. The CDR3 DNA is TGTGCCAGCAGTTTGGGGACTAGCGGGAGGTTGGAGACCCAGTACTTC.

This chain links TRBV20-1 with TRBJ2-3, with 9 bases identical to TRBD1. CDR3 size: 17 residues. Germline loops: CDR1 DFQATT, CDR2 SNEGSKA (reference sequence). V lost 3 bases to trimming and J lost 0 bases; unmatched junction nucleotides: 10. The CDR3 protein is CSASTGGEASSTDTQYF. The CDR3 DNA sequence: TGCAGTGCTAGTACAGGGGGCGAAGCCTCTAGCACAGATACGCAGTATTTT.

This clonotype has at least ten counts. The gene calls are TRBV6-2 or TRBV6-3 and TRBJ1-1, with D hard to call. Trimming cost V 4 bases and J 4 bases, with 10 bases left between them. Germline V gives CDR1 MNHEY, CDR2 SVGEGT. This CDR3 has 13 amino acids. The CDR3 bases are TGTGCCAGCAGTTTCCTGGGAACCACTGAAGCTTTCTTT. As protein: CASSFLGTTEAFF.

This clonotype was found a few times. This rearrangement joins TRBV5-1 to TRBJ2-5; TRBD1 matches 9 bases. Germline V CDR1 and CDR2: SGHRS, YFSETQ. The CDR3 has 14 residues. V was clipped by 5 bases and J by 1 base; unmatched bases: 3. This CDR3 reads CASRPGQGQETQYF. The CDR3 DNA is TGCGCCAGCAGACCGGGACAGGGCCAAGAGACCCAGTACTTC.

This clonotype turned up a few times. The chain employs TRBV28 and TRBJ2-1, with TRBD2 matching 13 bases. The length of the CDR3 is 18 residues. Germline assignment: CDR1 MDHEN and CDR2 SYDVKM. V gave up 6 bases and J gave up 9 bases; unmatched junction bases: 17. CDR3: CASRGGLAGAVRGGEQFF. CDR3 bases: TGTGCCAGCAGGGGTGGACTAGCGGGAGCCGTTCGGGGTGGTGAGCAGTTCTTC.

This clonotype was observed a few times. The chain has TRBV29-1 and TRBJ2-1; tentatively, D is TRBD1 (6 bases). This CDR3 is 13 amino acids long. The germline gives CDR1 SQVTM, CDR2 ANQGSEA. V dropped 4 bases and J dropped 8 bases, with 15 bases sitting between them. The CDR3 reads CSVVGKGVDEQFF. In DNA form, the CDR3 reads TGCAGCGTTGTCGGGAAGGGGGTCGATGAGCAGTTCTTC.

A remark on this clonotype: This may be a read error: a much more frequent sequence differs by one nucleotide. The chain joins TRBV2 to TRBJ2-3, with 9 bases that match TRBD2. Germline assignment: CDR1 SNHLY and CDR2 FYNNEI. The CDR3 is made up of 15 amino acids. The V gene end was trimmed by 6 bases and the J gene end by 2 bases; junction bases not matched to a gene: 6. This chain's CDR3 is CASSPGTSNTDTQYF. DNA of the CDR3: TGTGCCAGCAGCCCCGGGACTAGCAACACAGATACGCAGTATTTT.

The rearrangement joins TRBV5-8 to TRBJ2-2; 7 nucleotides match TRBD2. This CDR3 is built from 15 residues. The trim removed 5 bases at V and 6 bases at J, leaving 10 bases unmatched. Germline CDR1 is SGHTS and CDR2 is YDEGEE. The CDR3 spells CASRAGLRIAGELFF. In DNA, the CDR3 is TGTGCCAGCAGGGCGGGACTACGTATCGCCGGGGAGCTGTTTTTT.